The present T cell receptor (beta chain) was sequenced within a study of blood T cell repertoires in COVID-19. The wider study: Whether acute or convalescent, the COVID-19 samples came from the United States, Italy and Spain. T cells, B-cell-depleted T cells, or PBMCs supplied cDNA or gDNA.

This CDR3 spans 15 amino acids. V lost 6 bases, J lost 3 bases, and 9 bases stayed unmatched. CDR1 and CDR2 from the germline V gene are SNHLY and FYNNEI. As handled by the study authors: Estimates of nucleated cell counts were drawn from the amplification of reference gene primers. Clones were sequenced by immunoSEQ multiplex PCR, and TCRdb holds only the in-frame ones, with some missing. The V and J calls and clone size come from that table; D and trimming were worked out from the DNA. The sample lists roughly 150,000 clones, roughly four fifths occurring once. J is TRBJ1-1 and V is TRBV2; TRBD1 matches at 8 bases. The sequence was obtained from a man aged 55 to 69 with active or convalescent COVID-19. Sequencing input: peripheral blood. The DNA for the CDR3 is TGTGCCAGCAGACCGGGACAGGTCCTTCACACTGAAGCTTTCTTT. Its protein product is CASRPGQVLHTEAFF.